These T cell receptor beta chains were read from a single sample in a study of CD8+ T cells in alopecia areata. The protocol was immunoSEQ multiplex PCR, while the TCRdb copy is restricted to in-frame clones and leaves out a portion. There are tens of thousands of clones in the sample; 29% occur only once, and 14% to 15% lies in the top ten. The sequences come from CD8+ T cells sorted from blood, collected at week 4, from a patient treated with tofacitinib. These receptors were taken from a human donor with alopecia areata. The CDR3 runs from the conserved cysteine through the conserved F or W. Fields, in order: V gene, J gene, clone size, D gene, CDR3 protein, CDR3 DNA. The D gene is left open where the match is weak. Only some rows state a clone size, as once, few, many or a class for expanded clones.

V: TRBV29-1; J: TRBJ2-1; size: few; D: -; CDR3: CSLEYYNEQFF; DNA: TGCAGTCTCGAGTACTACAATGAGCAGTTCTTC
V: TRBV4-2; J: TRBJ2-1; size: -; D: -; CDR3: CASSQGGGAYNEQFF; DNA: TGTGCCAGCAGCCAGGGGGGCGGGGCCTACAATGAGCAGTTCTTC
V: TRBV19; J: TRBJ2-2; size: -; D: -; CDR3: CASIGPNTGELFF; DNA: TGTGCCAGTATAGGACCGAACACCGGGGAGCTGTTTTTT
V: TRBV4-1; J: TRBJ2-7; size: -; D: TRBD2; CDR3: CASSQEGLAGGASYEQYF; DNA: TGCGCCAGCAGCCAAGAGGGTCTAGCGGGAGGTGCCTCCTACGAGCAGTACTTC
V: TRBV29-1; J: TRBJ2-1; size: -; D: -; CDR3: CSVAQGRLNEQFF; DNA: TGCAGCGTTGCGCAGGGCAGGTTGAATGAGCAGTTCTTC
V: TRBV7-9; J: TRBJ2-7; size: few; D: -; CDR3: CASSLSGGSYEQYF; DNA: TGTGCCAGCAGCCTCTCCGGAGGCTCCTACGAGCAGTACTTC
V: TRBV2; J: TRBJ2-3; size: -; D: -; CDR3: CASSGPPADTQYF; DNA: TGTGCCAGCAGCGGGCCCCCGGCAGATACGCAGTATTTT
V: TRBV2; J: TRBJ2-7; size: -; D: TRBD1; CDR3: CASSEGQGMAYEQYF; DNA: TGTGCCAGCAGTGAGGGACAGGGTATGGCCTACGAGCAGTACTTC
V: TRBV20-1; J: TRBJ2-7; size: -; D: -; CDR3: CSAHASYEQYF; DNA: TGCAGTGCTCATGCTAGCTACGAGCAGTACTTC
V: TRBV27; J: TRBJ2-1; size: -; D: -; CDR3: CASSLGAGPYNEQFF; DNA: TGTGCCAGCAGTTTGGGAGCGGGTCCGTACAATGAGCAGTTCTTC
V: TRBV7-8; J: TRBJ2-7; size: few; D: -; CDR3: CASSLAGGSEQYF; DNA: TGTGCCAGCAGCTTAGCGGGAGGAAGCGAGCAGTACTTC
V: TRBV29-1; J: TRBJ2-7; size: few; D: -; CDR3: CSVLREDLPYEQYF; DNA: TGCAGCGTTCTTAGGGAGGATTTACCCTACGAGCAGTACTTC
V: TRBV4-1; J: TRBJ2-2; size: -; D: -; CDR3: CASSQVWGGELFF; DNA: TGCGCCAGCAGCCAAGTTTGGGGCGGGGAGCTGTTTTTT
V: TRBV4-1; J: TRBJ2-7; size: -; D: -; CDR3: CASSPRDSAYEQYF; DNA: TGCGCCAGCAGCCCCCGGGACTCTGCCTACGAGCAGTACTTC
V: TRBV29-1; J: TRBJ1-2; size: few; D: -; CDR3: CSARTDYGYTF; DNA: TGCAGCGCCCGGACAGACTATGGCTACACCTTC
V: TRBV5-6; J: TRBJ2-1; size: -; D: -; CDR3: CASSLIRDFNEQFF; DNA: TGTGCCAGCAGCTTGATTAGGGACTTCAATGAGCAGTTCTTC
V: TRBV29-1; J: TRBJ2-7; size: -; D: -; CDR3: CSVNLGAGEQYF; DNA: TGCAGCGTTAATCTGGGGGCAGGAGAGCAGTACTTC
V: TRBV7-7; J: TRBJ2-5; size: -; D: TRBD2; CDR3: CASSVNSGAQETQYF; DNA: TGTGCTAGCAGCGTAAATAGCGGGGCTCAAGAGACCCAGTACTTC
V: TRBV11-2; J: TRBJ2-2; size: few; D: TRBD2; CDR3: CASSFLAGGTGELFF; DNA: TGTGCCAGCAGCTTCCTAGCGGGAGGCACCGGGGAGCTGTTTTTT
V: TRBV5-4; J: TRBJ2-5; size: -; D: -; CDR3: CASSGSSGLGETQYF; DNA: TGTGCCAGCAGCGGGTCTTCGGGGCTAGGGGAGACCCAGTACTTC
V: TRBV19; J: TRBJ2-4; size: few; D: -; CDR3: CASNAGWIQYF; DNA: TGTGCCAGTAATGCGGGTTGGATTCAGTACTTC
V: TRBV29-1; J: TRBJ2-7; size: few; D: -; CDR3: CSARGGPYEQYF; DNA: TGCAGCGCCAGGGGGGGTCCCTACGAGCAGTACTTC
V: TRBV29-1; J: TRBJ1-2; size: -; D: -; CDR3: CSVDSNYGYTF; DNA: TGCAGCGTTGACAGCAACTATGGCTACACCTTC
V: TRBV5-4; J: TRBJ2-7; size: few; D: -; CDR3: CASSESESSYEQYF; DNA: TGTGCCAGCAGTGAGAGTGAGAGCTCCTACGAGCAGTACTTC
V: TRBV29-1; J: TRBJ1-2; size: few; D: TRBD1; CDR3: CSDGTGPNYGYTF; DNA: TGCAGCGACGGGACAGGGCCTAACTATGGCTACACCTTC
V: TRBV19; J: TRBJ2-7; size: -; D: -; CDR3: CASSITAGREQYF; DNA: TGTGCCAGTAGTATCACGGCAGGGCGGGAGCAGTACTTC
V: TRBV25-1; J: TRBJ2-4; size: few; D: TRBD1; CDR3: CASSEWGQGQNIQYF; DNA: TGTGCCAGCAGTGAATGGGGACAGGGCCAAAACATTCAGTACTTC
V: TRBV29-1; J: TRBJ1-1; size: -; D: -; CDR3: CSVAGTQRTGTEAFF; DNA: TGCAGCGTTGCGGGCACCCAGCGGACGGGCACTGAAGCTTTCTTT
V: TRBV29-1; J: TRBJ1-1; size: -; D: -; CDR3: CSVRAGLGTEAFF; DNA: TGCAGCGTCCGTGCAGGGTTAGGCACTGAAGCTTTCTTT
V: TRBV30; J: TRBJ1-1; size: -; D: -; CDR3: CAWSGGGHTEAFF; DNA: TGTGCCTGGAGTGGGGGGGGCCACACTGAAGCTTTCTTT
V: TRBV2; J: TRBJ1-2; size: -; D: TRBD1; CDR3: CASEISPEGDRGNYGYTF; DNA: TGTGCCAGCGAAATATCCCCCGAGGGTGACAGGGGGAACTATGGCTACACCTTC
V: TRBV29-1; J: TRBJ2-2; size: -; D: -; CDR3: CSVAGGVSTGELFF; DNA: TGCAGCGTTGCCGGTGGGGTGAGCACCGGGGAGCTGTTTTTT
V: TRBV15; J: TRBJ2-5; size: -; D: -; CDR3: CATTEQGKTQYF; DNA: TGTGCCACCACCGAACAGGGAAAGACCCAGTACTTC
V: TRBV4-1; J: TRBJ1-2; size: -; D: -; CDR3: CASSQDRGAGRVGYGYTF; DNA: TGCGCCAGCAGCCAAGATCGAGGAGCGGGCCGGGTGGGCTATGGCTACACCTTC
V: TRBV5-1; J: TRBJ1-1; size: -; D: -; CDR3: CASSLDSWGTEAFF; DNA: TGCGCCAGCAGCTTGGATAGTTGGGGCACTGAAGCTTTCTTT
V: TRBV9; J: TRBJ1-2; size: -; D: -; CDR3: CASSVAVGVPNYGYTF; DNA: TGTGCCAGCAGCGTAGCGGTCGGAGTTCCTAACTATGGCTACACCTTC
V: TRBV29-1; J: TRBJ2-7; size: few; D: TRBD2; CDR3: CSGGGLSSYEQYF; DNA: TGCAGCGGGGGGGGATTAAGCTCCTACGAGCAGTACTTC
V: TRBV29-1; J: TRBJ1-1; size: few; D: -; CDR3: CSVEERRPNTEAFF; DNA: TGCAGCGTTGAAGAGCGCAGGCCGAACACTGAAGCTTTCTTT
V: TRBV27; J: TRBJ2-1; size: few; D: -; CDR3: CASSFGRYREQFF; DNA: TGTGCCAGCAGTTTTGGTCGGTACCGTGAGCAGTTCTTC
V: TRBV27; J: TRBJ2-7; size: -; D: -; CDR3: CASSHGWGSYEQYF; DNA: TGTGCCAGCAGTCACGGGTGGGGTTCCTACGAGCAGTACTTC
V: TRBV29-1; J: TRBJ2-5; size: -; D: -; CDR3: CSVDRNGQETQYF; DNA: TGCAGCGTTGATCGGAACGGCCAAGAGACCCAGTACTTC
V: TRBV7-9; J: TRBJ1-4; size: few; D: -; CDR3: CASSGGVGDEKLFF; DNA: TGTGCCAGCAGCGGAGGGGTTGGGGATGAAAAACTGTTTTTT
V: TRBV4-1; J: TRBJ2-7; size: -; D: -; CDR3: CASSQDGAGGTYEQYF; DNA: TGCGCCAGCAGCCAAGATGGGGCTGGGGGCACCTACGAGCAGTACTTC
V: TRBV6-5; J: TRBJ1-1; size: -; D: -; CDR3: CASSLQENTEAFF; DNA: TGTGCCAGCAGTTTACAAGAGAACACTGAAGCTTTCTTT
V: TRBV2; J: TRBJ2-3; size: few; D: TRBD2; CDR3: CASSGTSGSTDTQYF; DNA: TGTGCCAGCAGTGGGACTAGCGGGAGTACAGATACGCAGTATTTT
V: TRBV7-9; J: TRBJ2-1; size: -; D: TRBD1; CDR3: CASSHRQGSSSEQFF; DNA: TGTGCCAGCAGCCATAGACAGGGGAGCTCCAGTGAGCAGTTCTTC
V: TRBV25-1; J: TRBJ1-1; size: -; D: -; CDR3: CASSHEGGTEAFF; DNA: TGTGCCAGCAGCCACGAAGGGGGCACTGAAGCTTTCTTT
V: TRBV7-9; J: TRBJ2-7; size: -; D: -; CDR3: CASSPGRTNEQYF; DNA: TGTGCCAGCAGCCCGGGTCGGACTAACGAGCAGTACTTC
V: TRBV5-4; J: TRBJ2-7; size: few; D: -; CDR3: CASSLGLLLDSEQYF; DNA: TGTGCCAGCAGCCTGGGACTCCTCCTGGACTCCGAGCAGTACTTC
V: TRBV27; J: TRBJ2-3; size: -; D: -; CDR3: CASSTGTADWDTQYF; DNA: TGTGCCAGCAGTACCGGGACGGCAGACTGGGATACGCAGTATTTT
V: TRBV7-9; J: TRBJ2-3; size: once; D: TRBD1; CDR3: CASSFPRDRASTDTQYF; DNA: TGTGCCAGCAGCTTCCCAAGGGACAGGGCAAGCACAGATACGCAGTATTTT
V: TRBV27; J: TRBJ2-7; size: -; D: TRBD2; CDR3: CASSPLGGAYEQYF; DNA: TGTGCCAGCAGTCCCCTCGGGGGGGCCTACGAGCAGTACTTC